The entry that follows covers one T cell receptor (beta chain) sequence. Enrollment of patients from Seattle took place during active infection, with longitudinal follow-up. The data originate from a study of blood T cell repertoires in COVID-19. The overall study: COVID-19 samples collected from the United States, Italy and Spain covered acute and convalescent phases. PBMCs, B-cell-depleted T cells, or T cells were the source of the cDNA or gDNA that made up the material.

Methods used by the authors: The assay estimated nucleated cells by amplifying reference gene primers. Sequencing was performed with immunoSEQ multiplex PCR; in TCRdb, only in-frame clones are kept and a portion is missing. V and J calls and clone size come straight from that table; D and trimming were deduced from the DNA. The profile shows about 430,000 clones, 70% to 90% of them singletons. Germline-derived CDR1 and CDR2 are SGHRS and YFSETQ. CDR3 length equals 16 residues. Unmatched junction bases numbered 7, after V lost 3 bases and J lost 0 bases. The receptor was isolated from a young man with COVID-19, enrolled during active disease. The rearrangement joins TRBV5-1 to TRBJ1-1, with 8 nucleotides matching TRBD1. The sequencing sample was made of peripheral blood. The CDR3 sequence: CASSYGQGGMNTEAFF. In nucleotides, the CDR3 is TGCGCCAGCAGCTACGGACAGGGCGGAATGAACACTGAAGCTTTCTTT.